This TCR beta chain is from a study of T cells expressing NK-cell markers. At the level of the study: Sorted CD3+CD56+NKG2C+, CD3+CD56+NKG2C- and CD3+CD56-NKG2C+ T cells provided the TCR beta repertoires. HCMV serostatus: seven of eight sequenced donors positive, one negative.

Germline assignment: CDR1 GTSNPN and CDR2 SVGIG (reference sequence). This CDR3 has 11 amino acids. Each CDR3 protein gets one entry in TCRdb, which reprocessed the 5' RACE reads and gives no DNA. The clone table shows around 380,000 distinct CDR3 sequences, with the ten largest holding around 11%. The sequence was collected from a woman between 50 and 59 years old in good health. The V gene is TRBV30, the J gene TRBJ1-1; the TCRdb D gene call, TRBD1, has no DNA to confirm it. Sequencing input: blood T cells: a sorted CD56 or NKG2C T cell subset, CD4+ or CD8+ T cells, or bulk PBMC T cells (not recorded which). This chain's CDR3 is CACARGAEAFF.